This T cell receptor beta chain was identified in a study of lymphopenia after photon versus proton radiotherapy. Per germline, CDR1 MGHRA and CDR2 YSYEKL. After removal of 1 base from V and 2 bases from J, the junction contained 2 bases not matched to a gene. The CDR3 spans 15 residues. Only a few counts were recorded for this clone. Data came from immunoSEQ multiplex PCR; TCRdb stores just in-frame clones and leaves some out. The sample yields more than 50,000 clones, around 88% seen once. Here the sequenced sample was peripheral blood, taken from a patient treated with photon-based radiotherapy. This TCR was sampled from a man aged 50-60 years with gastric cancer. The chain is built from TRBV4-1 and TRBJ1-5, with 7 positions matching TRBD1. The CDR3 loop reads CASSQGTGGNQPQHF. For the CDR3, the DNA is TGCGCCAGCAGCCAAGGGACAGGAGGCAATCAGCCCCAGCATTTT.